This T cell receptor beta chain was documented in a study of somatic mutations in cytotoxic T cells in rheumatoid arthritis. Study-wide context: Blood samples of 25 to 35 ml were drawn from patients (in EDTA) right after diagnosis and before any treatment. Study results and limitations: Patients with rheumatoid arthritis did not differ significantly from age-matched healthy controls in CD8+ T-cell clonality. Each of about an eighth of the roughly 65 patients had a largest CD8+ clone that made up more than 20% of CD8+ cells.

In its sample, this clone was seen a few times. What it binds is unknown. In the original workflow: The authors compared patient CD8+ clones larger than 1% against published virus-specific TCRB sequences. Only a few of these clones matched. The table came from immunoSEQ multiplex PCR; TCRdb's copy has only in-frame clones and leaves some out. V and J calls and clone size are given by that table; D and trimming were obtained from the DNA. In the table there are 15,000 to 20,000 clones, over 75% of which are singletons. Trimming removed 4 bases at V and 0 bases at J, with 13 bases between. The CDR3 is made up of 15 amino acids. Germline-derived CDR1 and CDR2 are SGHDT and YYEEEE.

The chain joins TRBV5-6 to TRBJ1-1; D remains unclear. The sequence was collected from an adult with rheumatoid arthritis. Material for sequencing was CD8+ T cells sorted from blood. CDR3 sequence reads: CASSPGPLMNTEAFF. As DNA, the CDR3 is TGTGCCAGCAGCCCCGGACCGTTGATGAACACTGAAGCTTTCTTT.